A selection of T cell receptor beta chains follows, all from one sample in a study of shared clonotypes between healthy human individuals. Sequenced by immunoSEQ multiplex PCR; TCRdb stores in-frame clones only, minus some. Among some 1.5 million clones listed, approximately 98% were seen once. Sequenced sample: naive CD4+ T cells sorted from blood. The receptors were gathered from a man in his thirties or forties in good health. Both conserved end residues are part of each CDR3. A D gene is named only where the DNA matches it firmly. Expanded clones get a size class; other rows say once, few or many, or leave the size out.

J gene,D gene,clone size,V gene,CDR3 DNA,CDR3 protein
TRBJ1-4,TRBD1,.,TRBV5-1,TGCGCCAGCAGCTTGGCCGCGACAGGGGAAGAAAAACTGTTTTTT,CASSLAATGEEKLFF
TRBJ2-7,.,.,TRBV5-4,TGTGCCAGCAGCTTGGGTGGGGGAAGCTACGAGCAGTACTTC,CASSLGGGSYEQYF
TRBJ2-6,.,.,TRBV18,TGTGCCAGCTCACTCGAGTCTGGGGCCAACGTCCTGACTTTC,CASSLESGANVLTF
TRBJ1-2,.,.,TRBV30,TGTGCCGGCCCGGAAGGCTCAGGCTATGGCTACACCTTC,CAGPEGSGYGYTF
TRBJ2-2,.,.,TRBV7-9,TGTGCCAGCACCGATACGCGTGTCCCCTGGGAGCTGTTTTTT,CASTDTRVPWELFF
TRBJ1-3,.,.,TRBV2,TGTGCCAGCAGTGAAGACAGGAGCGGCTCTGGAAACACCATATATTTT,CASSEDRSGSGNTIYF
TRBJ2-7,TRBD2,.,TRBV6-4,TGTGCCAGCAGTCTCCCAGCGGGGGACTACGAGCAGTACTTC,CASSLPAGDYEQYF
TRBJ2-1,.,.,TRBV4-1,TGCGCCAGCAGCCAAGTCCTGGTCAATGAGCAGTTCTTC,CASSQVLVNEQFF
TRBJ2-7,TRBD2,once,TRBV10-1,TGCGCCAGCAGTCCCTTAACTAGCGGCTACGAGCAGTACTTC,CASSPLTSGYEQYF
TRBJ2-3,.,.,TRBV19,TGTGCCAGTGCTCTGGCTCGAGATACGCAGTATTTT,CASALARDTQYF
TRBJ2-3,.,few,TRBV6-5,TGTGCCAGCACTCGGGACGCCTTAAACACAGATACGCAGTATTTT,CASTRDALNTDTQYF
TRBJ1-5,.,.,TRBV21-1,TGTGCCAGCATCCGACTTAGGGATCAGCCCCAGCATTTT,CASIRLRDQPQHF
TRBJ2-7,TRBD2,.,TRBV5-1,TGCGCCAGCAGCGCGGGACTAGCGGGAGACGAGCAGTACTTC,CASSAGLAGDEQYF
TRBJ2-3,.,.,TRBV6-6,TGTGCCAGTCAAACTCCATCGTTGGGGGCCACAGATACGCAGTATTTT,CASQTPSLGATDTQYF
TRBJ2-7,TRBD2,.,TRBV28,TGTGCCAGCAGTTTGGGTAGCGGGAGATACGAGCAGTACTTC,CASSLGSGRYEQYF
TRBJ2-5,.,.,TRBV15,TGTGCCACCAGCAGAGAAGGGCAGCAAGAGACCCAGTACTTC,CATSREGQQETQYF
TRBJ2-3,.,.,TRBV27,TGTGCCAGCAGTTTTTCACGGAGCACAGATACGCAGTATTTT,CASSFSRSTDTQYF
TRBJ2-5,TRBD2,.,TRBV9,TGTGCCAGCAGCGTAGGACTAGCCGGTGGTGAGACCCAGTACTTC,CASSVGLAGGETQYF
TRBJ2-1,.,.,TRBV28,TGTGCCAGCAGCCGGGACGTGGGCTCCTACAATGAGCAGTTCTTC,CASSRDVGSYNEQFF
TRBJ2-7,TRBD1,.,TRBV19,TGTGCCAGTAGTATAGAGGGACAGGGAAAAGGCTACGAGCAGTACTTC,CASSIEGQGKGYEQYF
TRBJ2-5,TRBD2,.,TRBV9,TGTGCCAGCAGCGTAGGTGCGGGGGGGGAGACCCAGTACTTC,CASSVGAGGETQYF
TRBJ2-5,TRBD1,.,TRBV7-2,TGTGCCAGCAGCATGACAGGGCAACAGACCCAGTACTTC,CASSMTGQQTQYF
TRBJ2-7,.,.,TRBV10-2,TGCGCCAGCAGTTGGGACTCAACTACGTACGAGCAGTACTTC,CASSWDSTTYEQYF
TRBJ2-5,.,.,TRBV27,TGTGCCAGCAGTTTAGGGGGCCCGGACCGGGAGACCCAGTACTTC,CASSLGGPDRETQYF
TRBJ2-4,TRBD2,.,TRBV2,TGTGCCAGCAGGGCCGCTAGCGGCATTCAGTACTTC,CASRAASGIQYF
TRBJ1-3,.,.,TRBV7-9,TGTGCCAGCAGCTTTGGTGGCGGAAACACCATATATTTT,CASSFGGGNTIYF
TRBJ1-4,.,.,TRBV25-1,TGTGCCAGCAGTGCCCAGGGGAATGAAAAACTGTTTTTT,CASSAQGNEKLFF
TRBJ1-2,TRBD1,.,TRBV5-8,TGTGCCAGCAGCTTATTACAGGGGAGCGGCTACACCTTC,CASSLLQGSGYTF
TRBJ2-2,.,.,TRBV10-1,TGCGCCAGCAGTGAGACAGGGTCGTCAGGCTCGAACACCGGGGAGCTGTTTTTT,CASSETGSSGSNTGELFF